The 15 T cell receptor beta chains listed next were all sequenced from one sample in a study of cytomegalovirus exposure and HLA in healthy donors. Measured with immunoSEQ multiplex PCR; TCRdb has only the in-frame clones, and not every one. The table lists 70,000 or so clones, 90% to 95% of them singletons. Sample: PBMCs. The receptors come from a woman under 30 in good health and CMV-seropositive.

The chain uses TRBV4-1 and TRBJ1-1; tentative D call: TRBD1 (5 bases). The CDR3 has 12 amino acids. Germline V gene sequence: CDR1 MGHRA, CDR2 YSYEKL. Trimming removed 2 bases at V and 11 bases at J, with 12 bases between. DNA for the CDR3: TGCGCCAGCAGCCAATCAACAGGTGGTGCTTTCTTT. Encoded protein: CASSQSTGGAFF.

The CDR3: CASSSPGTGATEAFF. As DNA, the CDR3 is TGTGCCAGCAGTTCCCCTGGGACAGGAGCGACTGAAGCTTTCTTT. This chain uses TRBV6-6 with TRBJ1-1; 8 nucleotides match TRBD1. This CDR3 region has 15 residues. V lost 4 bases, J lost 5 bases, and 9 bases stayed unmatched. The germline V gene has CDR1 MNHNY and CDR2 SVGAGI (reference sequence).

The CDR3, as DNA: TGTGCCAGCAGCACCCCAGGGCTGAACGAAGCTTTCTTT. Its protein product is CASSTPGLNEAFF. The V and J genes are TRBV9 and TRBJ1-1, with D maybe TRBD1 (5 bases). Germline V gives CDR1 SGDLS, CDR2 YYNGEE. V lost 4 bases, J lost 8 bases, and 15 bases lay in between. The CDR3 consists of 13 residues. Combining the CDR3 with reference TRBV9 and TRBJ1-1 gives the whole variable domain DSGVTQTPKHLITATGQRVTLRCSPRSGDLSVYWYQQSLDQGLQFLIQYYNGEERAKGNILERFSAQQFPDLHSELNLSSLELGDSALYFCASSTPGLNEAFFGQGTRLTVV.

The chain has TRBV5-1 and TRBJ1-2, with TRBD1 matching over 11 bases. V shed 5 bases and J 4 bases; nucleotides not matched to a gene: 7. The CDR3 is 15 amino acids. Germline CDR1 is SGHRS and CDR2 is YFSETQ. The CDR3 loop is CASRSRTGGFYGYTF. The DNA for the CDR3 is TGCGCCAGCAGATCAAGGACAGGGGGCTTCTATGGCTACACCTTC.

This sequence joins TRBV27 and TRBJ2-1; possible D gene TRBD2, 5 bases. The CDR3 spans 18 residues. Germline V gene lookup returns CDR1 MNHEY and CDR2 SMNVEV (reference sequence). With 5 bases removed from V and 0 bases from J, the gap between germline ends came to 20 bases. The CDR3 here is CASSPRGFGESSYNEQFF. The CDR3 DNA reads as TGTGCCAGCAGTCCTAGAGGGTTTGGGGAGAGCTCCTACAATGAGCAGTTCTTC.

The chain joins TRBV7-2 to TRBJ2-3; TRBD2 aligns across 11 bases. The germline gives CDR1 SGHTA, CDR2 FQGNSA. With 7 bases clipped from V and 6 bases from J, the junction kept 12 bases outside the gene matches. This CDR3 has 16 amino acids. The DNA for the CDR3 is TGTGCCAGCATCACGGGGGTAGCGGGGGGGCGGGATACGCAGTATTTT. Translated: CASITGVAGGRDTQYF. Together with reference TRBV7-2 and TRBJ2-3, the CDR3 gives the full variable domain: GAGVSQSPSNKVTEKGKDVELRCDPISGHTALYWYRQSLGQGLEFLIYFQGNSAPDKSGLPSDRFSAERTGGSVSTLTIQRTQQEDSAVYLCASITGVAGGRDTQYFGPGTRLTVL.

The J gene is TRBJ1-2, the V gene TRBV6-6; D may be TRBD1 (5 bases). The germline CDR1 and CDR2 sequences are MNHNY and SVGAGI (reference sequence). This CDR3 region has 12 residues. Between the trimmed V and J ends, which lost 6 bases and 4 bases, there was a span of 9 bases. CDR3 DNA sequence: TGTGCCAGCAGCACCGACAGCTATGGCTACACCTTC. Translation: CASSTDSYGYTF.

CDR3 nucleotide sequence: TGTGCCAGCAGCAACGGGGTTAGCAATCAGCCCCAGCATTTT. Translating it yields CASSNGVSNQPQHF. The chain combines TRBV21-1 with TRBJ1-5. TRBV21-1 is flagged as a pseudogene. The CDR3 extends over 14 amino acids.

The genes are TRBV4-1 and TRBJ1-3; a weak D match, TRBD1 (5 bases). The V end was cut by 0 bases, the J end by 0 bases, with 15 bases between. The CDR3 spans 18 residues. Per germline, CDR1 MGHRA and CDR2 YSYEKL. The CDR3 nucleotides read TGCGCCAGCAGCCAAGATCGGAGGGACGCGAGCTCTGGAAACACCATATATTTT. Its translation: CASSQDRRDASSGNTIYF.

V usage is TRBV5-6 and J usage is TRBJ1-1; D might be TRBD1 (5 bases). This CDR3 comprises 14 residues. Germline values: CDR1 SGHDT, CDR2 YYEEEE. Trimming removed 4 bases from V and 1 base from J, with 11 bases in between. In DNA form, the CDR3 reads TGTGCCAGCAGCCAATTTGACAGGAACACTGAAGCTTTCTTT. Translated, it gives CASSQFDRNTEAFF.

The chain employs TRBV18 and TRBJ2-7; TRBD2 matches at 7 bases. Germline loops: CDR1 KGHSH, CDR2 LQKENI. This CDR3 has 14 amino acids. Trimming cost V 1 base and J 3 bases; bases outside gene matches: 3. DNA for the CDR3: TGTGCCAGCTCACCACAGCGGGACTTCTACGAGCAGTACTTC. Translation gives CASSPQRDFYEQYF.

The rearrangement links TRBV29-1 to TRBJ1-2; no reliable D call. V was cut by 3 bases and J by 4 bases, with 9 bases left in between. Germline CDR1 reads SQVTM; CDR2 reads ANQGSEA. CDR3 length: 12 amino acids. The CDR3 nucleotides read TGCAGCGTTGATGGCAGCGCCTATGGCTACACCTTC. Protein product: CSVDGSAYGYTF.

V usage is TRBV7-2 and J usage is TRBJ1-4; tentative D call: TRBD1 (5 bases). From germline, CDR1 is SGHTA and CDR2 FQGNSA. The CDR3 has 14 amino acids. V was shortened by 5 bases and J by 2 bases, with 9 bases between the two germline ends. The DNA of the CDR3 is TGTGCCAGCAGCCGCGGGGGTACTAATGAAAAACTGTTTTTT. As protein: CASSRGGTNEKLFF.

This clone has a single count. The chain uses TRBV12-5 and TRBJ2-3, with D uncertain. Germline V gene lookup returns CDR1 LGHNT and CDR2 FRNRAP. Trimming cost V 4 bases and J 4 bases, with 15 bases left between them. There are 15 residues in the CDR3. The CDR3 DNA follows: TGTGCTAGTGGTTCCCACCAAAAGCCTCCAGATACGCAGTATTTT. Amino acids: CASGSHQKPPDTQYF.

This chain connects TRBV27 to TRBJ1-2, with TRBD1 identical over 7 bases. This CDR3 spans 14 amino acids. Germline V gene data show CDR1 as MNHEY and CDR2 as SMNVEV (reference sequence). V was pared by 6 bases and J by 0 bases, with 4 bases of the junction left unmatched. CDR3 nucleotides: TGTGCCAGCAGACCGACAGGGCCTAACTATGGCTACACCTTC. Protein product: CASRPTGPNYGYTF.